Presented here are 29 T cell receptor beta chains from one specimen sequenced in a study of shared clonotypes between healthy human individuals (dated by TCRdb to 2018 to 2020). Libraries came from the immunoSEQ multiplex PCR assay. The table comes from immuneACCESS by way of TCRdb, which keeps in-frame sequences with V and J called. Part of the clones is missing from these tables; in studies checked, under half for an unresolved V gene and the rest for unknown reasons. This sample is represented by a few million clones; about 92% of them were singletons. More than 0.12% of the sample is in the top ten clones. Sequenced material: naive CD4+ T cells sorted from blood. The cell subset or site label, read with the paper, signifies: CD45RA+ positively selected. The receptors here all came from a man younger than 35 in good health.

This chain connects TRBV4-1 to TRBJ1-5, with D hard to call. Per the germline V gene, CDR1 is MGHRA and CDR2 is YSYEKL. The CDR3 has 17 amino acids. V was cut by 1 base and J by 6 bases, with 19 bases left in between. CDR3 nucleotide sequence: TGCGCCAGCAGCCAAGTTCGGGGAAGTGATACGGGTCAGCCCCAGCATTTT. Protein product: CASSQVRGSDTGQPQHF.

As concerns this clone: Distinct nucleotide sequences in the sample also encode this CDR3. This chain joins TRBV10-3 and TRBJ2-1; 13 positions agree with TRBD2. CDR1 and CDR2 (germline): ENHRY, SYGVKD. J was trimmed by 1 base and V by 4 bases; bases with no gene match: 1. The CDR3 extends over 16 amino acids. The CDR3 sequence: CAISGTSGRSYNEQFF. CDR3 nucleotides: TGTGCCATCAGTGGGACTAGCGGGAGATCCTACAATGAGCAGTTCTTC.

The CDR3 DNA reads TGCGCCAGCAGCTTGGGTAGCACTTTGAACACTGAAGCTTTCTTT. Protein product: CASSLGSTLNTEAFF. J is TRBJ1-1 and V is TRBV5-1; D is undetermined. Germline-derived CDR1 and CDR2 are SGHRS and YFSETQ. This CDR3 is 15 amino acids long. Trimming took 0 bases from V and 0 from J, leaving 9 bases between them. Combining the CDR3 with reference TRBV5-1 and TRBJ1-1 gives the whole variable domain KAGVTQTPRYLIKTRGQQVTLSCSPISGHRSVSWYQQTPGQGLQFLFEYFSETQRNKGNFPGRFSGRQFSNSRSEMNVSTLELGDSALYLCASSLGSTLNTEAFFGQGTRLTVV.

CDR3 nucleotide sequence: TGTGCCAGCAGCTTAGGCCCCCAGGGCCTCGAAGAGACCCAGTACTTC. Residues: CASSLGPQGLEETQYF. This chain connects TRBV7-8 to TRBJ2-5; TRBD1 is a possible D gene (5 bases). The CDR3 spans 16 residues. Trimming took 1 base from V and 3 from J, leaving 15 bases between them. Per germline, CDR1 SGHVS and CDR2 FQNEAQ.

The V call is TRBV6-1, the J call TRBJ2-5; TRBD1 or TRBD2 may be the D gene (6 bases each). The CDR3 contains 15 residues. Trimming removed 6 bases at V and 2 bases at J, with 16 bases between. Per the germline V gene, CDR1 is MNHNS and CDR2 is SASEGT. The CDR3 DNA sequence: TGTGCCAGCAGCTCCGGAGGGGGAGTACAAGAGACCCAGTACTTC. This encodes CASSSGGGVQETQYF.

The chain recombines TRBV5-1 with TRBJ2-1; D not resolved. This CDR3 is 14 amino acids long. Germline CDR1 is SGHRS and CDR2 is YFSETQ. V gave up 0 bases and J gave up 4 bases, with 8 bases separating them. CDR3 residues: CASSLAEFYNEQFF. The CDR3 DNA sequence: TGCGCCAGCAGCTTGGCCGAGTTTTACAATGAGCAGTTCTTC.

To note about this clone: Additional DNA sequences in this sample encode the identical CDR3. In DNA, the CDR3 is TGCAGCGTCGCGGACAGGGCAAACTATGGCTACACCTTC. Protein sequence: CSVADRANYGYTF. V is TRBV29-1 and J is TRBJ1-2, with 8 bases fitting TRBD1. This CDR3 region has 13 residues. With 6 bases clipped from V and 2 bases from J, the junction kept 5 bases outside the gene matches. Germline V gene data show CDR1 as SQVTM and CDR2 as ANQGSEA. Together with reference TRBV29-1 and TRBJ1-2, the CDR3 gives the full variable domain: SAVISQKPSRDICQRGTSLTIQCQVDSQVTMMFWYRQQPGQSLTLIATANQGSEATYESGFVIDKFPISRPNLTFSTLTVSNMSPEDSSIYLCSVADRANYGYTFGSGTRLTVV.

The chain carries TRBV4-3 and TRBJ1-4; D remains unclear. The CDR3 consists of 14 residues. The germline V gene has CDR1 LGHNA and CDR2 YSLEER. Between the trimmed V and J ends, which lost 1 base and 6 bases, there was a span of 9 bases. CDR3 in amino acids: CASSQGTLDEKLFF. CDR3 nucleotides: TGCGCCAGCAGCCAAGGGACTTTAGATGAAAAACTGTTTTTT.

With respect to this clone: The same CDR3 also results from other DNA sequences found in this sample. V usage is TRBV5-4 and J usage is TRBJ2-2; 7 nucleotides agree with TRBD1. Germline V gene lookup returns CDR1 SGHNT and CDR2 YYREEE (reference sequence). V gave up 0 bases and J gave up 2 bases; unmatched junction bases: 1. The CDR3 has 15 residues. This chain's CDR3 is CASSLDRGNTGELFF. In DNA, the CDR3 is TGTGCCAGCAGCTTGGACAGGGGCAACACCGGGGAGCTGTTTTTT.

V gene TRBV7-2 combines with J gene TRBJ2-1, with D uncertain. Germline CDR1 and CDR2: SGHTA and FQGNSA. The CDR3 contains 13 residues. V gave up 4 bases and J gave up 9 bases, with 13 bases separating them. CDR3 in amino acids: CASSSGPRTEQFF. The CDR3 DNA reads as TGTGCCAGCAGCTCCGGGCCCAGGACTGAGCAGTTCTTC. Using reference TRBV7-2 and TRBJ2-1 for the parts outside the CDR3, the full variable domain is GAGVSQSPSNKVTEKGKDVELRCDPISGHTALYWYRQSLGQGLEFLIYFQGNSAPDKSGLPSDRFSAERTGGSVSTLTIQRTQQEDSAVYLCASSSGPRTEQFFGPGTRLTVL.

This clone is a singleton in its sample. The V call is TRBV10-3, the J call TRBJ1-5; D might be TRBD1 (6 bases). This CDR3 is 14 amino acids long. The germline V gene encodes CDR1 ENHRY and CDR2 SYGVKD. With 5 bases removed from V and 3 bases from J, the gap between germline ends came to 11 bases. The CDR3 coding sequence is TGTGCCATCAGTAATCAGGGGTTCAATCAGCCCCAGCATTTT. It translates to CAISNQGFNQPQHF.

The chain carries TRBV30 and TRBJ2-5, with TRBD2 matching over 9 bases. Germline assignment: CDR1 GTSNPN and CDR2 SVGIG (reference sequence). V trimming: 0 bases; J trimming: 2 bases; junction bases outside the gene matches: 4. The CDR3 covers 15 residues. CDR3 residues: CAWSVPSGTQETQYF. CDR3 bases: TGTGCCTGGAGTGTGCCTAGCGGGACTCAAGAGACCCAGTACTTC.

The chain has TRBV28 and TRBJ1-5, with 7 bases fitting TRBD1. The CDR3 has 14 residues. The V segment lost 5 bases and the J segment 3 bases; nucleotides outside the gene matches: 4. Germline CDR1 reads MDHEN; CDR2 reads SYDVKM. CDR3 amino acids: CASSGGQLNQPQHF. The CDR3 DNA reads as TGTGCCAGCAGTGGGGGACAGCTCAATCAGCCCCAGCATTTT.

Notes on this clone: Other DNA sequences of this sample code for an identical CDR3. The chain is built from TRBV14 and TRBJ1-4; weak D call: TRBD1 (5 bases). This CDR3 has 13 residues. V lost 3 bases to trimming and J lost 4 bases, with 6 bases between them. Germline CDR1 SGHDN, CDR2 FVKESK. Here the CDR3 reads CASSQGVNEKLFF. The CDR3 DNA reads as TGTGCCAGCAGCCAGGGGGTTAATGAAAAACTGTTTTTT.

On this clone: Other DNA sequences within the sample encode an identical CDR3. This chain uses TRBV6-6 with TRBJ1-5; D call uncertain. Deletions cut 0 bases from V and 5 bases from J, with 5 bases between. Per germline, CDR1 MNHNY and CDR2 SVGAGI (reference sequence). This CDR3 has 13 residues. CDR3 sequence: CASSYSRDQPQHF. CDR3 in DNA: TGTGCCAGCAGTTACTCAAGGGATCAGCCCCAGCATTTT.

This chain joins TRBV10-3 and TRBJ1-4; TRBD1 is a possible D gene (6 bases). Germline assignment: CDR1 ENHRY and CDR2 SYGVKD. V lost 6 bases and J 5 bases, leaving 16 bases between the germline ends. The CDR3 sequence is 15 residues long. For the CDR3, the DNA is TGTGCCATCAGAAAGGGGGACACCGAAAATGAAAAACTGTTTTTT. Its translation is CAIRKGDTENEKLFF.

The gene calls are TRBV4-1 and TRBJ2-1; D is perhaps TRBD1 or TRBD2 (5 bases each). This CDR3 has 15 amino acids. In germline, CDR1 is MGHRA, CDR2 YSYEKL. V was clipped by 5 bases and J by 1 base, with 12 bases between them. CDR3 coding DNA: TGCGCCAGCAGCATCCGGGACGGATCCTACAATGAGCAGTTCTTC. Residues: CASSIRDGSYNEQFF.

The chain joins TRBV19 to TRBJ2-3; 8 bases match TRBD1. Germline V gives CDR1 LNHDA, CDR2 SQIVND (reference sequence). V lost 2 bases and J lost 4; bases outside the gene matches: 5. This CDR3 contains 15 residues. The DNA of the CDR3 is TGTGCCAGTAGTATAATGGGGACAGGCCCAGATACGCAGTATTTT. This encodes CASSIMGTGPDTQYF.

The CDR3 sequence is CASSLDPTGAGELFF. The CDR3 DNA is TGTGCCAGCAGCTTAGATCCAACAGGGGCCGGGGAGCTGTTTTTT. The chain links TRBV11-3 to TRBJ2-2; TRBD1 matches at 7 bases. Germline V gene sequence: CDR1 SGHNT, CDR2 YENEEA. The CDR3 spans 15 residues. J was trimmed by 6 bases and V by 0 bases; bases with no gene match: 4.

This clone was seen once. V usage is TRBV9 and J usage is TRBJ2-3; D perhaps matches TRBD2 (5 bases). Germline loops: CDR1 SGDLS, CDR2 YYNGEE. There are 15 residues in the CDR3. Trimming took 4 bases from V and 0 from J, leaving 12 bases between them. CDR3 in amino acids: CASSPGLGSTDTQYF. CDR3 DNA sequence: TGTGCCAGCAGCCCTGGACTGGGAAGCACAGATACGCAGTATTTT. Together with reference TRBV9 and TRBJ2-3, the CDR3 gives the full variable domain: DSGVTQTPKHLITATGQRVTLRCSPRSGDLSVYWYQQSLDQGLQFLIQYYNGEERAKGNILERFSAQQFPDLHSELNLSSLELGDSALYFCASSPGLGSTDTQYFGPGTRLTVL.

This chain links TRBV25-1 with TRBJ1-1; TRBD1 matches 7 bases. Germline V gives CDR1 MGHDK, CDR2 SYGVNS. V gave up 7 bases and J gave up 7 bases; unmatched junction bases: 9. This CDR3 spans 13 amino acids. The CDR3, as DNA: TGTGCCAGCATAGAGGGGGCAAGAGATGAAGCTTTCTTT. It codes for CASIEGARDEAFF.

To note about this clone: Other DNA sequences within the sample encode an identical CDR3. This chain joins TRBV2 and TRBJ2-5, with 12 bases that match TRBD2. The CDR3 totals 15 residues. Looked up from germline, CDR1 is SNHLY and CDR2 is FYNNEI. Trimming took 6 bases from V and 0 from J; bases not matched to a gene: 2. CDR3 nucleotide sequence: TGTGCCAGCAGCGGACTAGCGGGGTACCAAGAGACCCAGTACTTC. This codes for CASSGLAGYQETQYF.

The CDR3 DNA reads as TGCGCCAGCAGTGACCCCTTGAGGGGATGGGCAATCTGTGTCACTGAAGCTTTCTTT. It yields the protein CASSDPLRGWAICVTEAFF. The rearrangement joins TRBV10-1 to TRBJ1-1; TRBD1 might be the D (5 bases). Trimming removed 3 bases at V and 4 bases at J, with 27 bases between. CDR1 is WNHNN, CDR2 SYGVQD, per germline (reference sequence). The CDR3 is made up of 19 amino acids.

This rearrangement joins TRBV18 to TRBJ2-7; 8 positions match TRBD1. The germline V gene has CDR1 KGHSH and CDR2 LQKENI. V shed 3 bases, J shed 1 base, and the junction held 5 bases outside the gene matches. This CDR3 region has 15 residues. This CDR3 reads CASSPPTGVSYEQYF. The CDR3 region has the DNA TGTGCCAGCTCACCTCCGACAGGGGTATCCTACGAGCAGTACTTC.

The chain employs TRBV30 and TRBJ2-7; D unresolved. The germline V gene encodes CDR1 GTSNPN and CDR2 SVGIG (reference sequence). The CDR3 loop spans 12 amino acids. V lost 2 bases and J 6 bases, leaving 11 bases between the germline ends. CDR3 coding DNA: TGTGCCTGGAGTCCCCATAGGCTCGAGCAGTACTTC. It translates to CAWSPHRLEQYF.

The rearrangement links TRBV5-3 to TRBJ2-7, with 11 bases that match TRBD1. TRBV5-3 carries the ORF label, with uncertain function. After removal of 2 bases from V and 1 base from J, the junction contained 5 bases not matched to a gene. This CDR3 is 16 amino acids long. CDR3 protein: CARSLSRDRGSYEQYF. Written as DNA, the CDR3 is TGTGCCAGAAGCTTATCCCGGGACAGGGGGTCCTACGAGCAGTACTTC.

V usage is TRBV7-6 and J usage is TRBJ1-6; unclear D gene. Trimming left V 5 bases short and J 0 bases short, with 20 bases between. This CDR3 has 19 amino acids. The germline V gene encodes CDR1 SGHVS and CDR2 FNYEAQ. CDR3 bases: TGTGCCAGCAGCGCTGAGTCTTTGAACACCTTCTCCTATAATTCACCCCTCCACTTT. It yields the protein CASSAESLNTFSYNSPLHF.

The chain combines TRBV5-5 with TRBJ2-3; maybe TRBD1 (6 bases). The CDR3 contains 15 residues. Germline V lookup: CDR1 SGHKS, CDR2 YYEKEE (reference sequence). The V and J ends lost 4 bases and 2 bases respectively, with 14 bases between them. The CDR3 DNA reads TGTGCCAGCAGCCCGCAGGGGATGGACACAGATACGCAGTATTTT. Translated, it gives CASSPQGMDTDTQYF.

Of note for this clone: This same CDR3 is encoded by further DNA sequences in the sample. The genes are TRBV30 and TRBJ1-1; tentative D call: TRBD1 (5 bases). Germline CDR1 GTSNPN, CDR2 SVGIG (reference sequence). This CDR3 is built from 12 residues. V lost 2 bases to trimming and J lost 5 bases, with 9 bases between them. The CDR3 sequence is CAWSTGVTEAFF. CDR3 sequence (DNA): TGTGCCTGGAGTACGGGGGTTACTGAAGCTTTCTTT. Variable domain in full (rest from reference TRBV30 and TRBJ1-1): SQTIHQWPATLVQPVGSPLSLECTVEGTSNPNLYWYRQAAGRGLQLLFYSVGIGQISSEVPQNLSASRPQDRQFILSSKKLLLSDSGFYLCAWSTGVTEAFFGQGTRLTVV.